Sequencing of this T cell receptor (beta chain) was carried out in a study of beta chain features in type 1 diabetes. Findings of the study overall: Patients with Type 1 diabetes showed moderately but significantly shorter TCRB CDR3s in all four CD4+ subsets.

This clone appeared a few times. The antigen remains unidentified. Looked up from germline, CDR1 is ENHRY and CDR2 is SYGVKD. Trimming left V 2 bases short and J 1 base short, with 5 bases between. The CDR3 is made up of 14 amino acids. Expressed TCRB transcripts were sequenced after all isolated RNA was converted to cDNA. Some 3.6 million reads per sample were averaged for naive, central memory and regulatory samples. The assay was immunoSEQ multiplex PCR, and TCRdb's table has in-frame clones only and misses some. The table lists more than 350,000 clones, roughly 10% of them singletons. The TCR originated in a woman aged 18-30 years in good health. The J gene is TRBJ2-2, the V gene TRBV10-3, with D uncertain. Sample: naive CD4+ T cells from blood. CDR3 nucleotides: TGTGCCATCAGTGAGAAATTGAACACCGGGGAGCTGTTTTTT. Translation gives CAISEKLNTGELFF.